The present T cell receptor (beta chain) was sequenced within a study of regulatory T cells in long-lasting Graves disease. Study findings and constraints: Among persistent patients, a larger number of public clonotypes were shared (roughly 2,900) than among newly diagnosed patients (roughly 1,000).

Construction of TCR beta libraries relied on iRepertoire HTBI primers and on Arm-PCR targeting CDR3 regions. As processed by the authors: From all samples, identification returned over 13 TRBJ and just over 60 TRBV segments. TCRdb processed the multiplex PCR reads anew with MiXCR; each CDR3 protein has one entry. The V and J calls reflect TCRdb's pipeline rather than the authors' work. The sample comprises roughly 320,000 distinct CDR3 sequences, 16% of which are singletons, and about 27% rests with the top ten. Time point here: newly diagnosed GD, antithyroid drugs for less than 3 months. PBMCs were the source of the RNA used for TCR sequencing. As collected, the peripheral blood samples measured 7.5 to 10 milliliters each and went into EDTA tubes. The sample holds many counts of this clonotype. Its cognate antigen is unknown. The same sample was also used in a study of T cells in Graves' hyperthyroidism and ophthalmopathy. In that study: The HTBI set primed first-round TCR CDR3 RT-PCR.

The source is a man in his forties with Graves disease. The sample in question was peripheral blood mononuclear cells (PBMCs), obtained at new diagnosis, from a patient treated with antithyroid drugs.

The chain's CDR3 is CASSERTGLETQYF. The CDR3 nucleotides are TGTGCCAGCAGTGAACGGACAGGGCTAGAGACCCAGTACTTC. J is TRBJ2-5 and V is TRBV28, with 8 bases identical to TRBD1. The V segment lost 5 bases and the J segment 4 bases; nucleotides outside the gene matches: 6. Germline CDR1 and CDR2: MDHEN and SYDVKM. CDR3 length equals 14 residues.